Each of the 17 T cell receptor beta chains below was sequenced from the same sample in a study of cytomegalovirus exposure and HLA in healthy donors. Using immunoSEQ multiplex PCR, the repertoire was profiled, and TCRdb retains in-frame clones only, with some absent. Of about 100,000 clones in the sample, approximately 94% were seen once. Sequences were obtained from PBMCs. The receptor set was obtained from a young woman in good health and CMV-seronegative.

The V and J genes are TRBV2 and TRBJ2-5; D gene ambiguous. V was trimmed by 5 bases and J by 5 bases, leaving 9 bases between them. This CDR3 has 12 amino acids. CDR1 and CDR2 from the germline V gene are SNHLY and FYNNEI. The CDR3 here is CASSPYRETQYF. The CDR3 nucleotides are TGTGCCAGCAGTCCCTACCGGGAGACCCAGTACTTC.

DNA for the CDR3: TGTGCCAGCAGCACCGCCCGACAGGGAGGCACTGAAGCTTTCTTT. This sequence encodes CASSTARQGGTEAFF. The J gene is TRBJ1-1, the V gene TRBV7-2; 7 positions match TRBD1. The CDR3 has 15 residues. The germline V gene encodes CDR1 SGHTA and CDR2 FQGNSA. Trimming cost V 5 bases and J 4 bases; bases outside gene matches: 10.

The J gene is TRBJ1-3, the V gene TRBV7-9; D might be TRBD1 (5 bases). The germline V and J ends were trimmed by 5 bases and 0 bases, with 14 bases remaining between them. The germline gives CDR1 SEHNR, CDR2 FQNEAQ (reference sequence). This CDR3 has 16 residues. CDR3 in amino acids: CASSPEGDFSGNTIYF. In DNA form, the CDR3 reads TGTGCCAGCAGCCCGGAAGGGGATTTCTCTGGAAACACCATATATTTT.

The chain carries TRBV4-2 and TRBJ2-3, with unresolved D. Trimming removed 4 bases from V and 0 bases from J, with 11 bases in between. CDR3 length: 15 residues. Per the germline V gene, CDR1 is LGHNA and CDR2 is YNFKEQ. CDR3 amino acids: CASSRAFSSTDTQYF. CDR3 DNA sequence: TGTGCCAGCAGCCGGGCTTTTTCTAGCACAGATACGCAGTATTTT.

The chain carries TRBV27 and TRBJ1-6, with D unclear. With 6 bases removed from V and 9 bases from J, the gap between germline ends came to 15 bases. The CDR3 extends over 14 amino acids. Looked up from germline, CDR1 is MNHEY and CDR2 is SMNVEV (reference sequence). The CDR3 protein is CASSPMEGSSPLHF. The CDR3 nucleotides read TGTGCCAGCAGCCCCATGGAGGGAAGTTCACCCCTCCACTTT.

V gene TRBV6-5 combines with J gene TRBJ2-5; D possibly corresponds to TRBD1 (6 bases). V shed 6 bases and J shed 5 bases, with 13 bases lying between them. CDR1 and CDR2 from the germline V gene are MNHEY and SVGAGI. This CDR3 comprises 13 residues. Written as DNA, the CDR3 is TGTGCCAGCAGGTCAACCGACAGGGAGACCCAGTACTTC. Translation: CASRSTDRETQYF.

This chain links TRBV4-1 with TRBJ2-4; TRBD1 aligns across 7 bases. This CDR3 has 17 amino acids. The germline V gene has CDR1 MGHRA and CDR2 YSYEKL. The junction had 8 bases not matched to a gene; V was cut back by 0 bases and J by 3 bases. The CDR3 sequence is CASSQDREGAVKNIQYF. CDR3 coding DNA: TGCGCCAGCAGCCAAGATCGTGAGGGGGCAGTCAAAAACATTCAGTACTTC.

This clone appeared once. The chain links TRBV7-3 to TRBJ2-7; TRBD1 is a possible D gene (6 bases). The CDR3 length is 13 residues. The germline V gene has CDR1 SGHTA and CDR2 FQGTGA. Between the trimmed V and J ends, which lost 5 bases and 1 base, there was a span of 9 bases. CDR3 nucleotide sequence: TGTGCCAGCAGCGCCGACAGGTCCTACGAGCAGTACTTC. This codes for CASSADRSYEQYF.

As DNA, the CDR3 is TGTGCCAGTAGTATAGATCTAGTACGACCCGACGCTTTCTTT. This gives the protein CASSIDLVRPDAFF. The chain combines TRBV19 with TRBJ1-1; unclear D gene. The germline gives CDR1 LNHDA, CDR2 SQIVND (reference sequence). The ends were cut back, 0 bases at V and 11 bases at J, with 16 bases in the middle. The CDR3 is 14 amino acids.

This clone came up once. The chain joins TRBV19 to TRBJ1-4, with unresolved D. This CDR3 region has 13 residues. Per germline, CDR1 LNHDA and CDR2 SQIVND (reference sequence). V was clipped by 6 bases and J by 7 bases, with 12 bases between them. The CDR3 protein is CASSQMSGEKLFF. As DNA, the CDR3 is TGTGCCAGTAGCCAAATGTCGGGTGAAAAACTGTTTTTT.

The V gene is TRBV5-1, the J gene TRBJ1-1, with a tentative D call TRBD1 (5 bases). Germline CDR1 reads SGHRS; CDR2 reads YFSETQ. The V end was cut by 0 bases, the J end by 7 bases, with 7 bases between. The CDR3 covers 12 residues. CDR3 sequence: CASSLEQGEAFF. DNA of the CDR3: TGCGCCAGCAGCTTGGAGCAGGGTGAAGCTTTCTTT.

The chain has TRBV28 and TRBJ2-7; maybe TRBD1 (5 bases). Germline V gives CDR1 MDHEN, CDR2 SYDVKM. This CDR3 has 13 residues. V dropped 6 bases and J dropped 6 bases, with 15 bases sitting between them. The CDR3, as DNA: TGTGCCAGCAGGATCGACAGCACGGGCGAGCAGTACTTC. Amino acid sequence: CASRIDSTGEQYF.

This clone occurred once. This rearrangement joins TRBV28 to TRBJ1-1; 9 nucleotides line up with TRBD1. The germline CDR1 and CDR2 sequences are MDHEN and SYDVKM. With V trimmed by 5 bases and J by 6 bases, 4 bases remained unmatched. The CDR3 extends over 13 amino acids. DNA of the CDR3: TGTGCCAGCAGTGACAGGGGGGCAGCTGAAGCTTTCTTT. Translating it yields CASSDRGAAEAFF.

The chain recombines TRBV11-2 with TRBJ2-2; 9 nucleotides match TRBD1. The CDR3 sequence is 15 residues long. CDR1 is SGHAT and CDR2 is FQNNGV in the germline V gene. V lost 5 bases and J lost 2; bases outside the gene matches: 3. The CDR3 here is CASSRDRVNTGELFF. CDR3 DNA: TGTGCCAGCAGCCGGGACAGGGTTAACACCGGGGAGCTGTTTTTT.

This chain uses TRBV2 with TRBJ2-1, with D possibly matching TRBD1 (6 bases). The germline CDR1 and CDR2 sequences are SNHLY and FYNNEI. The CDR3 sequence is 18 residues long. Trimming shortened V by 8 bases and J by 3 bases, and 26 bases separated the two germline ends. The CDR3 sequence: CASSPDGTTRMNYNEQFF. Here the CDR3 DNA reads TGTGCCAGCTCCCCGGACGGGACAACGCGAATGAACTACAATGAGCAGTTCTTC.

The chain joins TRBV6-5 to TRBJ2-1; 9 positions agree with TRBD1. The CDR3 is made up of 16 amino acids. The J segment lost 9 bases and the V segment lost 2 bases, leaving 11 bases of the junction unmatched. CDR1 MNHEY and CDR2 SVGAGI come from the germline V gene. CDR3 in DNA: TGTGCCAGCAGTTACGGGGTGGGGACAGGGTGGAGTGAGCAGTTCTTC. Its translation: CASSYGVGTGWSEQFF.

V and J are TRBV6-1 and TRBJ2-4; D call uncertain. The CDR3 totals 12 residues. Trimming cost V 5 bases and J 4 bases, with 6 bases left between them. Germline V lookup: CDR1 MNHNS, CDR2 SASEGT. The CDR3: CASSLDKNIQYF. DNA of the CDR3: TGTGCCAGCAGTCTAGATAAAAACATTCAGTACTTC.